The present T cell receptor beta chain was sequenced within a study of CD8 T cells in ankylosing spondylitis. Germline V gene data show CDR1 as SGHRS and CDR2 as YFSETQ. J gave up 0 bases and V 4 bases, and 7 bases lay outside the gene matches. This CDR3 region has 16 residues. Many counts were recorded for this clonotype. The target antigen is unknown. TCRdb passed the 5' RACE reads through MiXCR, listing each CDR3 protein once. The repertoire consists of around 250,000 distinct CDR3 sequences, with roughly 10% occurring once and the leading ten covering less than 8%. Study-level points and caveats: What seemed typical of ankylosing spondylitis blood was a TCR beta motif built from eight highly homologous variants.

V usage is TRBV5-1 and J usage is TRBJ1-1; 9 bases map to TRBD1. The sample was blood, either unsorted or a sorted T cell fraction (not recorded which). The receptor was isolated from a male donor with ankylosing spondylitis or in good health (not recorded which). The CDR3 region is CASSTDRGGMNTEAFF. CDR3 sequence (DNA): TGCGCCAGCAGCACCGACAGGGGGGGAATGAACACTGAAGCTTTCTTT.